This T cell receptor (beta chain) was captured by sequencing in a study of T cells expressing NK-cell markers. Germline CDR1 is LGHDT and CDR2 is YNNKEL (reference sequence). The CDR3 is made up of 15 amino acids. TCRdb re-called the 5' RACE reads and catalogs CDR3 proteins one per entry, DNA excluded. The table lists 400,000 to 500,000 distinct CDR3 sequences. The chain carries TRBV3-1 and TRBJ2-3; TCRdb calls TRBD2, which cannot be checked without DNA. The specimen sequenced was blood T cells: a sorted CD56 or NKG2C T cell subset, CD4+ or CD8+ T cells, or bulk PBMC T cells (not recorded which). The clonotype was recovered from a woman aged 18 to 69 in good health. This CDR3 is CASSPTSGSTDTQYF.